The subject of this entry is one T cell receptor (beta chain). For CDR3 and TCR beta VDJ profiling, genomic DNA was the template used. TCRdb passed the reads through MiXCR, listing each CDR3 protein once. The sample contains a few hundred thousand distinct CDR3 sequences, about 70% of which appear only once. The CDR3 covers 15 residues. From germline, CDR1 is SGHDT and CDR2 YYEEEE. The germline V and J ends were trimmed by 3 bases and 7 bases, with 17 bases remaining between them. This record belongs to a study of CD8+CD57+ T cells in acquired aplastic anemia. About the research overall: Isolated CD4+ and CD8+ cells, once sorted, yielded DNA averaging roughly 3 ug.

Sequencing was carried out using sorted CD4+, CD8+, or CD8+CD57+ T cells (not recorded which) from PBMCs. The chain is built from TRBV5-6 and TRBJ1-5, with D maybe TRBD1 (5 bases). The TCR sequence derives from a human donor in good health, serving as a control. The CDR3 DNA sequence: TGTGCCAGCAGCTCGCCGAGGGGCCCTGGCCAGCCCCAGCATTTT. Translated: CASSSPRGPGQPQHF.